This T cell receptor (beta chain) came from a study of T cell changes during pregnancy in multiple sclerosis. Only in-frame clones appear in the TCRdb table, and some are missing; sequencing was by immunoSEQ multiplex PCR. The sample shows around 50,000 clones, around 90% of them seen only once. The clonotype originates from a female donor with multiple sclerosis, enrolled in a pregnancy study. The sequences come from CD4+ T cells from peripheral blood mononuclear cells, collected in the second trimester of pregnancy.

The CDR3 DNA follows: TGTGCCAGCAGCTTAGGATCAGAGGAGCTGTTTTTT. This gives the protein CASSLGSEELFF. The V gene is TRBV7-9, the J gene TRBJ2-2; no clear D gene. Germline CDR1 and CDR2: SEHNR and FQNEAQ (reference sequence). The germline V and J ends were trimmed by 1 base and 10 bases, with 7 bases remaining between them. This CDR3 is 12 amino acids long.